This paragraph reports one T cell receptor (beta chain). Deletions cut 2 bases from V and 7 bases from J, with 14 bases between. This CDR3 region has 14 residues. Germline-derived CDR1 and CDR2 are MGHDK and SYGVNS. Here immunoSEQ multiplex PCR was the method, and the copy in TCRdb shows in-frame clones only, minus some. Here the sample spans about 100,000 clones, 75% to 95% being singletons. The data were taken from a study of T cell responses to AZD1222 COVID-19 vaccine. The source material was peripheral blood, sampled on day 0 of AZD1222 vaccination. The source of this sequence is an adult in good health. The chain recombines TRBV25-1 with TRBJ1-2; D gene unclear. The CDR3 loop is CASSEGGRWVGYTF. DNA for the CDR3: TGTGCCAGCAGTGAAGGTGGTAGGTGGGTTGGCTACACCTTC.